The next 5 T cell receptor beta chains were all read from a single sample in a study of blood T cell repertoires in COVID-19. Produced via immunoSEQ multiplex PCR; TCRdb's table is partial and in-frame only. This sample carries under 300,000 clones, 65% to 90% of them seen once, and the ten largest clones take 15%. The sample consisted of PBMCs or T cells enriched from blood (not recorded which). Receptors were obtained from a young man who had recovered from COVID-19.

The genes are TRBV24-1 and TRBJ1-2; 9 nucleotides line up with TRBD1. CDR3 length equals 16 residues. After removal of 11 bases from V and 1 base from J, the junction contained 13 bases not matched to a gene. Germline V gives CDR1 KGHDR, CDR2 SFDVKD. CDR3 nucleotide sequence: TGTGCCATCGCCTCGAGGGGGACAGGGCTTAACTATGGCTACACCTTC. Translation: CAIASRGTGLNYGYTF.

The J gene is TRBJ2-7, the V gene TRBV5-5, with a weak D call TRBD1 (6 bases). Germline V lookup: CDR1 SGHKS, CDR2 YYEKEE (reference sequence). Trimming took 4 bases from V and 3 from J, leaving 11 bases between them. The CDR3 covers 13 residues. CDR3 in DNA: TGTGCCAGCAGCCCAGAGACAGGCTACGAGCAGTACTTC. Its protein product is CASSPETGYEQYF.

This clone has only one observation. The chain carries TRBV5-8 and TRBJ1-5; weak D call: TRBD1 (5 bases). This CDR3 contains 19 residues. The germline V gene encodes CDR1 SGHTS and CDR2 YDEGEE. Trimming took off 6 bases at V and 3 bases at J, with 28 bases between the two ends. The CDR3 region is CASTRMKSSAGHTNQPQHF. CDR3 sequence (DNA): TGTGCCAGCACCCGAATGAAGAGTTCGGCAGGGCATACCAATCAGCCCCAGCATTTT. Full variable domain (outside the CDR3, taken from reference TRBV5-8 and TRBJ1-5): EAGVTQSPTHLIKTRGQQATLRCSPISGHTSVYWYQQALGLGLQFLLWYDEGEERNRGNFPPRFSGRQFPNYSSELNVNALELEDSALYLCASTRMKSSAGHTNQPQHFGDGTRLSIL.

This clone has a single count. The chain is built from TRBV4-1 and TRBJ1-5, with D perhaps matching TRBD1 (5 bases). The CDR3 has 18 residues. Germline CDR1 reads MGHRA; CDR2 reads YSYEKL. The V gene lost 0 bases and the J gene lost 3 bases, with 18 bases spanning the gap. The CDR3 DNA sequence: TGCGCCAGCAGCCAAGATGTTCAGGGAGGTAGTCTCAATCAGCCCCAGCATTTT. It translates to CASSQDVQGGSLNQPQHF.

The chain uses TRBV28 and TRBJ2-7; tentative D call: TRBD1 (6 bases). V gave up 4 bases and J gave up 3 bases, with 16 bases separating them. Germline CDR1 is MDHEN and CDR2 is SYDVKM. This CDR3 contains 15 residues. The CDR3 sequence is CASSSHQGRYYEQYF. DNA for the CDR3: TGTGCCAGCAGTTCCCATCAGGGGCGATACTACGAGCAGTACTTC. The complete variable domain, with remaining parts taken from reference TRBV28 and TRBJ2-7, reads DVKVTQSSRYLVKRTGEKVFLECVQDMDHENMFWYRQDPGLGLRLIYFSYDVKMKEKGDIPEGYSVSREKKERFSLILESASTNQTSMYLCASSSHQGRYYEQYFGPGTRLTVT.